The entry below describes one T cell receptor (beta chain). The data originate from a study of glioma-infiltrating T cells after dendritic cell vaccination. The germline V and J ends were trimmed by 0 bases and 0 bases, with 9 bases remaining between them. The germline CDR1 and CDR2 sequences are MGHRA and YSYEKL. The CDR3 has 16 residues. Assay: immunoSEQ multiplex PCR; the TCRdb copy retains only in-frame clones and omits some. The data show around 32,000 clones, approximately 90% seen once. The chain recombines TRBV4-1 with TRBJ1-3; a weak D match, TRBD1 (5 bases). Here the sequenced sample was blood, taken before dendritic cell vaccination. The TCR sequence derives from a human donor with glioblastoma. The CDR3 nucleotides read TGCGCCAGCAGCCAAGATCAGGGCCTCTCTGGAAACACCATATATTTT. This translates into CASSQDQGLSGNTIYF.